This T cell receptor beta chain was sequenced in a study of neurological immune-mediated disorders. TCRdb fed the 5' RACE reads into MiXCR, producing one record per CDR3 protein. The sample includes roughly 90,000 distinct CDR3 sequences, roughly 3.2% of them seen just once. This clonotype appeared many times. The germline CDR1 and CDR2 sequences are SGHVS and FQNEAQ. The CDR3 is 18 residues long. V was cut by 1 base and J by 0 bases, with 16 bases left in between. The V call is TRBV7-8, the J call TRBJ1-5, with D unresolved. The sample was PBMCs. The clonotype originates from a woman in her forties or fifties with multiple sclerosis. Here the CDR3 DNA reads TGTGCCAGCAGCTTAGGAGATCCCGGGTCCCATAGCAATCAGCCCCAGCATTTT. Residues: CASSLGDPGSHSNQPQHF.